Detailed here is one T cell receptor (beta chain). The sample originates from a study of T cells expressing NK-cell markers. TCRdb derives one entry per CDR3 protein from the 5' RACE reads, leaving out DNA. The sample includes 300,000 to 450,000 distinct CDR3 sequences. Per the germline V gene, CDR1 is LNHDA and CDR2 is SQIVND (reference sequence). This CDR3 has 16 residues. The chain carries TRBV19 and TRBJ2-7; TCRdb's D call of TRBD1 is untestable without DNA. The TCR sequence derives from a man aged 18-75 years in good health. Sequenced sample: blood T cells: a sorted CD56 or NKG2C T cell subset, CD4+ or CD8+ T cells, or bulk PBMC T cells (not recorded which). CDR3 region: CASRVKSQGARNEQYF.